Listed below are T cell receptor beta chains from one sample, sequenced in a study of blood T cell repertoires in COVID-19. TCRdb's copy holds only in-frame clones and misses some; the assay was immunoSEQ multiplex PCR. The sample has approximately 15,000 clones, 60% to 80% seen once. The specimen sequenced was peripheral blood. These receptors originate from a human donor in a cohort sampled during active COVID-19. Each CDR3 is given with its conserved first and last residue. A D gene is named only where the DNA matches it firmly. Clone size, where shown, is once, few, many, or a class for clones that have expanded.

V gene	D gene	clone size	J gene	CDR3 protein	CDR3 DNA
TRBV5-1	TRBD1	NA	TRBJ1-4	CASSSGGTGGVRSEKLFF	TGCGCCAGCAGCTCTGGGGGGACAGGGGGCGTCCGGAGTGAAAAACTGTTTTTT
TRBV2	TRBD2	NA	TRBJ2-2	CASSPLAANTGELFF	TGTGCCAGCAGTCCCCTAGCGGCGAACACCGGGGAGCTGTTTTTT
TRBV24-1	TRBD1	NA	TRBJ1-1	CATRTGGDNTEAFF	TGTGCCACGAGAACAGGGGGTGATAACACTGAAGCTTTCTTT
TRBV27	NA	NA	TRBJ1-1	CASSSPGGGLHEAFF	TGTGCCAGCAGTTCCCCGGGGGGAGGCCTTCATGAAGCTTTCTTT
TRBV28	TRBD1	few	TRBJ1-5	CASKTGGNQPQHF	TGTGCCAGCAAGACAGGGGGCAATCAGCCCCAGCATTTT
TRBV11-2	NA	NA	TRBJ2-5	CASSLGPGSGQETQYF	TGTGCCAGCAGCTTAGGGCCAGGGTCTGGGCAAGAGACCCAGTACTTC
TRBV24-1	NA	once	TRBJ1-2	CATSDLSGYTF	TGTGCCACCAGTGATTTGAGCGGCTACACCTTC
TRBV7-2	NA	NA	TRBJ2-2	CASSLLAGTGELFF	TGTGCCAGCAGCTTACTTGCAGGGACCGGGGAGCTGTTTTTT
TRBV15	NA	NA	TRBJ2-1	CATRLESSYNEQFF	TGTGCCACCCGCCTAGAAAGCTCCTACAATGAGCAGTTCTTC
TRBV2	NA	NA	TRBJ1-5	CASIELGGRAQPQHF	TGTGCCAGCATTGAACTGGGAGGGCGGGCTCAGCCCCAGCATTTT
TRBV10-3	NA	NA	TRBJ2-7	CAISESGGPQREQYF	TGTGCCATCAGTGAGTCGGGAGGCCCACAGAGGGAGCAGTACTTC
TRBV6-1	NA	NA	TRBJ2-7	CASSEARTSKQYF	TGTGCCAGCAGTGAAGCCAGGACTTCCAAGCAGTACTTC
TRBV28	TRBD1	few	TRBJ2-5	CASNQPDRGGGETQYF	TGTGCCAGCAATCAGCCGGACAGGGGAGGAGGGGAGACCCAGTACTTC
TRBV18	TRBD2	NA	TRBJ2-1	CASSTGLVGKGTRPYNEQFF	TGTGCCAGCTCGACGGGTTTGGTAGGAAAAGGGACTAGGCCATACAATGAGCAGTTCTTC
TRBV9	NA	once	TRBJ2-3	CASSVGQGSSTDTQYF	TGTGCCAGCAGCGTAGGGCAGGGATCTAGCACAGATACGCAGTATTTT
TRBV4-2	TRBD2	NA	TRBJ2-5	CASRLAGGPQETQYF	TGTGCCAGCAGACTAGCGGGAGGGCCCCAAGAGACCCAGTACTTC
TRBV27	TRBD1	NA	TRBJ1-4	CASSSQGATNEKLFF	TGTGCCAGCAGTTCCCAGGGGGCCACTAATGAAAAACTGTTTTTT
TRBV19	NA	NA	TRBJ2-7	CASTSGDSNDEQYF	TGTGCCAGTACCTCGGGGGACTCAAACGACGAGCAGTACTTC
TRBV10-3	TRBD1	once	TRBJ2-7	CAISRQGEGEQYF	TGTGCCATCTCCAGACAGGGTGAAGGCGAGCAGTACTTC
TRBV19	NA	once	TRBJ2-3	CASRGAPNWGSTDTQYF	TGTGCCAGTAGGGGAGCGCCAAACTGGGGTAGCACAGATACGCAGTATTTT
TRBV7-2	TRBD2	NA	TRBJ2-3	CASSSSSGTSTDTQYF	TGTGCCAGCAGCTCCTCTAGCGGGACTAGCACAGATACGCAGTATTTT
TRBV6-4	TRBD1	NA	TRBJ1-5	CASSDVRGTGVSNQPQHF	TGTGCCAGCAGTGACGTGAGGGGGACAGGGGTTAGCAATCAGCCCCAGCATTTT
TRBV24-1	NA	NA	TRBJ2-3	CATRETPSGPSTDTQYF	TGTGCCACCAGAGAAACCCCGAGCGGACCAAGCACAGATACGCAGTATTTT
TRBV7-2	TRBD2	NA	TRBJ2-3	CASSPSGGTQSSTDTQYF	TGTGCCAGCAGCCCCAGCGGGGGGACCCAATCGAGCACAGATACGCAGTATTTT
TRBV28	NA	NA	TRBJ1-4	CASSSPAGAGEKLFF	TGTGCCAGCAGTTCCCCCGCAGGGGCTGGTGAAAAACTGTTTTTT
TRBV15	NA	NA	TRBJ1-5	CATSRDNYGNQPQHF	TGTGCCACCAGCAGAGACAACTATGGCAATCAGCCCCAGCATTTT
TRBV3-1/TRBV3-2	NA	NA	TRBJ2-3	CASSQLDAQYF	TGTGCCAGCAGCCAACTAGATGCGCAGTATTTT
TRBV28	TRBD1	NA	TRBJ2-7	CASSRTGSGGGQYF	TGTGCCAGCAGCAGGACAGGGTCCGGAGGCGGGCAGTACTTC
TRBV5-1	NA	NA	TRBJ2-7	CASSSHYEQYF	TGCGCCAGCAGCTCCCACTACGAGCAGTACTTC
TRBV7-9	NA	NA	TRBJ2-7	CASSNRVPYEQYF	TGTGCCAGCAGCAACAGGGTACCCTACGAGCAGTACTTC
TRBV28	TRBD1	NA	TRBJ1-2	CASSLFGQGDGYTF	TGTGCCAGCAGTTTATTTGGCCAGGGGGATGGCTACACCTTC
TRBV5-1	NA	few	TRBJ2-2	CASSQSVTGELFF	TGCGCCAGCAGCCAATCGGTGACCGGGGAGCTGTTTTTT
TRBV24-1	TRBD2	NA	TRBJ2-5	CATSDLGLAGIQETQYF	TGTGCCACCAGTGATTTGGGACTAGCGGGGATCCAAGAGACCCAGTACTTC
TRBV28	NA	NA	TRBJ2-5	CASSLGGALGETQYF	TGTGCCAGCAGTTTAGGTGGAGCTCTAGGAGAGACCCAGTACTTC
TRBV30	TRBD2	few	TRBJ2-1	CAWNGGMDEQFF	TGTGCCTGGAACGGGGGGATGGATGAGCAGTTCTTC
TRBV7-2	TRBD2	NA	TRBJ2-7	CASSQAGGVTEQYF	TGTGCCAGCAGCCAAGCGGGAGGGGTAACCGAGCAGTACTTC
TRBV24-1	TRBD1	NA	TRBJ1-4	CATAGTGEGEDEKLFF	TGTGCCACGGCTGGGACAGGGGAAGGAGAAGATGAAAAACTGTTTTTT
TRBV3-1/TRBV3-2	NA	NA	TRBJ1-1	CASSLLTARTEAFF	TGTGCCAGCAGCCTATTGACGGCGCGGACTGAAGCTTTCTTT
TRBV2	NA	NA	TRBJ2-1	CASSEGAASYNEQFF	TGTGCCAGCAGTGAAGGAGCGGCTTCCTACAATGAGCAGTTCTTC
TRBV11-1	TRBD1	NA	TRBJ2-5	CASSLWGQGRQETQYF	TGTGCCAGCAGCTTATGGGGACAGGGTAGACAAGAGACCCAGTACTTC
TRBV9	TRBD2	NA	TRBJ2-2	CASSASALATTGELFF	TGTGCCAGCAGCGCAAGCGCACTAGCGACCACCGGGGAGCTGTTTTTT
TRBV4-1	TRBD1	NA	TRBJ1-2	CASSQEGQGLYGYTF	TGCGCCAGCAGCCAAGAAGGACAGGGCCTGTATGGCTACACCTTC
TRBV7-8	NA	once	TRBJ1-2	CASSPLLGQNYGYTF	TGTGCCAGCAGCCCCTTGCTAGGTCAAAACTATGGCTACACCTTC
TRBV19	TRBD1	once	TRBJ2-2	CASRRTGGKTGELFF	TGTGCCAGTAGGCGGACAGGGGGAAAGACCGGGGAGCTGTTTTTT